Sequencing of this TCR beta chain was carried out in a study of blood T cell repertoires in COVID-19. Study at large: The cDNA or gDNA used as material had been derived from T cells, B-cell-depleted T cells, or PBMCs.

In the original analysis: The assay estimated nucleated cells by amplifying reference gene primers. Repertoires were generated with immunoSEQ multiplex PCR, while TCRdb's copy carries only in-frame clones and drops some. V, J and clone size derive from that table, while D and trimming were established from the DNA sequence. The sample lists around 310,000 clones; around nine tenths were seen once. The TCR originated in a woman aged 55-70 years with acute or convalescent COVID-19. What was sequenced was peripheral blood.

The CDR3 reads CSGRQSVLDTEAFF. The DNA of the CDR3 is TGCAGCGGTAGACAGTCGGTTTTAGATACTGAAGCTTTCTTT. V gene TRBV29-1 combines with J gene TRBJ1-1; D is perhaps TRBD1 (5 bases). Germline CDR1 SQVTM, CDR2 ANQGSEA. Trimming stripped 7 bases from V and 5 bases from J, with 20 bases between. This CDR3 is 14 amino acids long.